This TCR beta chain was observed in a study of shared clonotypes between healthy human individuals. Study conclusions and caveats: Clonotypes that were shared across a handful of donors made up about 5.1% of naive CD4 clonotypes.

Produced via immunoSEQ multiplex PCR; TCRdb's table is partial and in-frame only. The data contain roughly 1 million clones, about 70% of them singletons. Comment on this clone: Antigen unknown.

Splitting the CD4+ cells yielded a CD45RA+ naive subset and a CD45RA-negative memory subset. Sequencing used memory CD4+ T cells sorted from blood. Noted subset: CD45RA-negative fraction. The sequence was obtained from a man between 18 and 35 years old in good health.

The chain's CDR3 is CAISESGVGQGANQPQHF. The CDR3 DNA reads as TGTGCCATCAGTGAGTCTGGAGTGGGACAGGGGGCAAATCAGCCCCAGCATTTT. The chain joins TRBV10-3 to TRBJ1-5; 12 nucleotides line up with TRBD1. CDR1 and CDR2 from the germline V gene are ENHRY and SYGVKD. This CDR3 spans 18 amino acids. Trimming removed 0 bases from V and 4 bases from J; junction bases left unmatched: 7.